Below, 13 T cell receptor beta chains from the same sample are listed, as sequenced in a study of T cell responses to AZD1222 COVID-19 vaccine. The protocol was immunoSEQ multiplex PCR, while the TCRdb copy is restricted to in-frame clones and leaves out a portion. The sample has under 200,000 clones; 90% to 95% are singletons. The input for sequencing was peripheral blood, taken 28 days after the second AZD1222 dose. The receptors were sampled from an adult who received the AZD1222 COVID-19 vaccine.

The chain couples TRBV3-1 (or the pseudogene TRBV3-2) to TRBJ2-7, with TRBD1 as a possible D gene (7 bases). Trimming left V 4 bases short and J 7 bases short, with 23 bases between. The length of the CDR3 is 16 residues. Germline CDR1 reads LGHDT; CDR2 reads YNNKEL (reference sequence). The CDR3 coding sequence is TGTGCCAGCAGCCTCGACAGGGTCGTGGGGGGTTGGGAGCAGTACTTC. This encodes CASSLDRVVGGWEQYF.

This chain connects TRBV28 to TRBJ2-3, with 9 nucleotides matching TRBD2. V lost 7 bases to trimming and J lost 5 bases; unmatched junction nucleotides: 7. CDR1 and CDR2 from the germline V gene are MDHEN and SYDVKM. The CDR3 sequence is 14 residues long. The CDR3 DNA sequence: TGTGCCAGCACCTATAGCGGGAGCCAAGATACGCAGTATTTT. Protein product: CASTYSGSQDTQYF.

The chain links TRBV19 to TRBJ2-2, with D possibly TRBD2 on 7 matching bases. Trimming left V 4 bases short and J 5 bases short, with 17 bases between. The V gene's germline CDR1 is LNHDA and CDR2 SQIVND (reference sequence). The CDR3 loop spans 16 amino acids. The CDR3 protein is CASSNSLAGATGELFF. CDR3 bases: TGTGCCAGTAGTAATTCCCTGGCGGGGGCAACCGGGGAGCTGTTTTTT.

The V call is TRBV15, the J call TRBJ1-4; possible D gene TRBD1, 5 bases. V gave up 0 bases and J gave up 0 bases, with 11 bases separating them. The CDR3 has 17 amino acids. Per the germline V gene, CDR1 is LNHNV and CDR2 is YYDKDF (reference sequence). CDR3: CATSRDLGGATNEKLFF. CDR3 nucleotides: TGTGCCACCAGCAGAGATCTCGGGGGGGCAACTAATGAAAAACTGTTTTTT.

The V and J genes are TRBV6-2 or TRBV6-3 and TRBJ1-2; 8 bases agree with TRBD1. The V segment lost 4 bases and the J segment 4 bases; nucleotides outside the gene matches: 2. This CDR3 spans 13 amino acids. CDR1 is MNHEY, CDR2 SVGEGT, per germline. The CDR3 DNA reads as TGTGCCAGCAGTTGGACAGGGATCTATGGCTACACCTTC. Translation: CASSWTGIYGYTF.

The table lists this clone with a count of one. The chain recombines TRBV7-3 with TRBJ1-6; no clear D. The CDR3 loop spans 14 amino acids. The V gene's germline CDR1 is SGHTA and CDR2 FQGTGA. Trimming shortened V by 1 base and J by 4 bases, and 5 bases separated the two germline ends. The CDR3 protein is CASSLSGYNSPLHF. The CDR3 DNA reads TGTGCCAGCAGCTTAAGCGGATATAATTCACCCCTCCACTTT.

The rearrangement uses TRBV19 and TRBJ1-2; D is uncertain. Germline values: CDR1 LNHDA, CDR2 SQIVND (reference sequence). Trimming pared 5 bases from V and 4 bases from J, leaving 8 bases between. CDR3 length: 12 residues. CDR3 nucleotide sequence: TGTGCCAGTAGTGCGGATGGCTATGGCTACACCTTC. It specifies CASSADGYGYTF.

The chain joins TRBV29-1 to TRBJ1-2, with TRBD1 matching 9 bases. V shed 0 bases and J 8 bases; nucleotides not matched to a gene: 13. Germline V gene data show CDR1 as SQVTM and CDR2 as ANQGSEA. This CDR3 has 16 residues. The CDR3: CSVEDWLGQGLSGYTF. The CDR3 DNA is TGCAGCGTTGAAGATTGGTTAGGACAGGGGCTATCGGGCTACACCTTC.

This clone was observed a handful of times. The CDR3 loop reads CAWSRDRGYGYTF. The CDR3 nucleotides are TGTGCCTGGAGCCGGGACAGGGGTTATGGCTACACCTTC. V and J are TRBV30 and TRBJ1-2; the match to TRBD1 covers 10 bases. Germline CDR1 reads GTSNPN; CDR2 reads SVGIG (reference sequence). The CDR3 loop spans 13 amino acids. With 3 bases clipped from V and 5 bases from J, the junction kept 3 bases outside the gene matches.

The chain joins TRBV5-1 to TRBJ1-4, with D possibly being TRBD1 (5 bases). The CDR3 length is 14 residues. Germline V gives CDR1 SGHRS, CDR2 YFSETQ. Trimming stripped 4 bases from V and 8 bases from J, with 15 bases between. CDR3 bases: TGCGCCAGCAGCGTAACAGTGCGGGGGGAAAAACTGTTTTTT. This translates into CASSVTVRGEKLFF.

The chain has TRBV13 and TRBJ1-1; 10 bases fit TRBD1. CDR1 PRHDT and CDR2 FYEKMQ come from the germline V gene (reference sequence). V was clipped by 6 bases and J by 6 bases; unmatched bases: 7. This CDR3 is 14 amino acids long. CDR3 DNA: TGTGCCAGCAGTCGGGGGACAGGGGCAGCTGAAGCTTTCTTT. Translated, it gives CASSRGTGAAEAFF.

The CDR3 DNA reads TGTGCCAGCAGCTTACAAGGGACAGGGGCTGGCTATGGCTACACCTTC. Its protein product is CASSLQGTGAGYGYTF. The V call is TRBV7-2, the J call TRBJ1-2; 10 bases map to TRBD1. The CDR3 loop spans 16 amino acids. Germline CDR1 is SGHTA and CDR2 is FQGNSA. Germline trimming cut 2 bases from V and 4 bases from J; bases unmatched to any gene: 7.

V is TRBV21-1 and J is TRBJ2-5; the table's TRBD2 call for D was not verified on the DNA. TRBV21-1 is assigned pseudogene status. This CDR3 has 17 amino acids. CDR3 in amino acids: CASSKRLAGGLRETQYF. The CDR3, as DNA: TGTGCCAGCAGCAAACGACTAGCGGGGGGGCTAAGAGAGACCCAGTACTTC.